What follows are 30 T cell receptor beta chains derived from one specimen sequenced in a study of post-analysis software for immune sequencing data. Study-wide points: Relative to controls, patients had several TRBV segments at higher frequency, with TRBV5-6, TRBV5-1 and TRBV20-1 among these.

Unique molecular identifiers featured in each of the TCR beta cDNA libraries. TCRdb recomputed calls from the PCR reads with MiXCR, one row per CDR3 protein. The profile shows approximately 350,000 distinct CDR3 sequences, 30% to 45% of them singletons. For these TCRs, the target antigens are not known. The sequencing input was blood. The origin of the receptors is a girl under 18 with multiple sclerosis.

As concerns this clonotype: One end of the junction varies from germline; a read error may be responsible. The gene calls are TRBV7-2 and TRBJ1-4; D remains ambiguous. The CDR3 spans 14 residues. CDR1 and CDR2 (germline): SGHTA, FQGNSA. DNA for the CDR3: TGTGCCAGCAGCTTAGAGGAAGGGAATGAAAAACGGTTTTTT. Amino acids: CASSLEEGNEKRFF.

This clonotype has only a few counts. CDR3 region: CATSDRRTADTQYF. CDR3 in DNA: TGTGCCACCAGTGACCGTCGGACCGCAGATACGCAGTATTTT. The chain uses TRBV24-1 and TRBJ2-3; D is unclear. Trimming shortened V by 4 bases and J by 4 bases, and 11 bases separated the two germline ends. The CDR3 is made up of 14 amino acids. The germline V gene encodes CDR1 KGHDR and CDR2 SFDVKD.

This rearrangement joins TRBV20-1 to TRBJ2-6; D possibly corresponds to TRBD1 (6 bases). Trimming removed 3 bases from V and 2 bases from J, with 8 bases in between. CDR3 length: 14 residues. Germline lookup yields CDR1 DFQATT and CDR2 SNEGSKA (reference sequence). The CDR3: CSASYRAGANVLTF. In nucleotides, the CDR3 is TGCAGTGCTAGTTACAGGGCTGGGGCCAACGTCCTGACTTTC.

This chain connects TRBV7-2 to TRBJ1-3, with D uncertain. V was cut by 3 bases and J by 0 bases, with 12 bases left in between. CDR1 is SGHTA, CDR2 FQGNSA, per germline. This CDR3 has 16 residues. As DNA, the CDR3 is TGTGCCAGCAGCTTGGGCAGGTGGGGCTCTGGAAACACCATATATTTT. This gives the protein CASSLGRWGSGNTIYF.

The V and J genes are TRBV7-9 and TRBJ2-1, with TRBD2 matching 12 bases. Unmatched junction bases numbered 9, after V lost 5 bases and J lost 1 base. This CDR3 comprises 18 residues. Germline loops: CDR1 SEHNR, CDR2 FQNEAQ (reference sequence). CDR3 bases: TGTGCCAGCAGCATGACTAGCGGGGGCCTCTGGTCCTACAATGAGCAGTTCTTC. Translating gives CASSMTSGGLWSYNEQFF. Full variable domain (outside the CDR3, taken from reference TRBV7-9 and TRBJ2-1): DTGVSQNPRHKITKRGQNVTFRCDPISEHNRLYWYRQTLGQGPEFLTYFQNEAQLEKSRLLSDRFSAERPKGSFSTLEIQRTEQGDSAMYLCASSMTSGGLWSYNEQFFGPGTRLTVL.

This clonotype came up many times. The rearrangement links TRBV7-2 to TRBJ2-7; perhaps D is TRBD1 or TRBD2 (6 bases each). CDR1 and CDR2 (germline): SGHTA, FQGNSA. The CDR3 extends over 13 amino acids. Trimming cost V 4 bases and J 10 bases, with 17 bases left between them. This CDR3 is CASSSGDTLAQYF. CDR3 in DNA: TGTGCCAGCAGCTCGGGGGACACCCTGGCACAGTACTTC.

This clonotype was seen repeatedly, ten times or more. The chain employs TRBV10-3 and TRBJ2-5; D gene uncertain. This CDR3 region has 14 residues. Between the trimmed V and J ends, which lost 3 bases and 2 bases, there was a span of 10 bases. The germline V gene encodes CDR1 ENHRY and CDR2 SYGVKD. The CDR3 here is CAISDRTEQETQYF. The CDR3 DNA sequence: TGTGCCATCAGTGACCGTACGGAGCAAGAGACCCAGTACTTC.

In this sample, this clonotype turned up a few times. This chain connects TRBV27 to TRBJ2-7; 7 bases map to TRBD2. V dropped 0 bases and J dropped 4; count of bases not matched to a gene: 9. The CDR3 has 16 amino acids. In germline, CDR1 is MNHEY, CDR2 SMNVEV (reference sequence). The CDR3 DNA reads as TGTGCCAGCAGTTTATCCCACTTTGGGGGGGTATACGAGCAGTACTTC. Amino acids: CASSLSHFGGVYEQYF.

A note on this clonotype: A much larger clone sits a single nucleotide away, making a read error possible. The chain has TRBV6-5 and TRBJ2-7; no definite D call. Germline CDR1 is MNHEY and CDR2 is SVGAGI. The ends were cut back, 2 bases at V and 0 bases at J, with 5 bases in the middle. The CDR3 sequence is 13 residues long. DNA of the CDR3: TGTGCCAGCAGTTACGGCAACTCCTACGAGCAGTACTTC. Protein sequence: CASSYGNSYEQYF.

The rearrangement uses TRBV28 and TRBJ2-5, with D uncertain. V lost 6 bases and J lost 6, with 5 bases in between. This CDR3 has 10 residues. Germline CDR1 is MDHEN and CDR2 is SYDVKM. The CDR3 nucleotides are TGTGCCAGCAGCTCCCAGACCCAGTACTTC. Its translation is CASSSQTQYF.

In regard to this clonotype: Mismatch with germline at one junction end may stem from a read error. This chain joins TRBV6-2 or TRBV6-3 and TRBJ1-2, with no clear D. Per germline, CDR1 MNHEY and CDR2 SVGEGT. The CDR3 loop spans 14 amino acids. The CDR3 loop reads CASSFHKLNYGYTF. CDR3 bases: TGCGCCAGCAGTTTTCACAAGCTTAACTATGGCTACACCTTC.

This CDR3 reads CASSLDRGNYNEQFF. For the CDR3, the DNA is TGCGCCAGCAGCTTGGACAGGGGGAACTACAATGAGCAGTTCTTC. This chain uses TRBV5-1 with TRBJ2-1; 8 bases fit TRBD1. From germline, CDR1 is SGHRS and CDR2 YFSETQ. Trimming cost V 0 bases and J 3 bases; bases outside gene matches: 2. The CDR3 extends over 15 amino acids.

About this clonotype itself: Compared with germline, one end of the junction differs, possibly owing to a read error. V gene TRBV14 combines with J gene TRBJ2-3, with TRBD2 matching over 10 bases. The CDR3 runs 15 residues. The germline V gene encodes CDR1 SGHDN and CDR2 FVKESK. The CDR3 sequence: CASRQGGLAMDTQYF. The DNA of the CDR3 is TGTGCCAGCAGACAAGGGGGACTAGCGATGGATACGCAGTATTTT.

This chain connects TRBV7-2 to TRBJ2-7, with D possibly called TRBD1 or TRBD2 (6 bases each). This CDR3 spans 15 amino acids. The V gene lost 5 bases and the J gene lost 4 bases, with 18 bases spanning the gap. Germline V lookup: CDR1 SGHTA, CDR2 FQGNSA. CDR3 residues: CASSTLGGISYEQYF. CDR3 nucleotides: TGTGCCAGCAGCACCTTAGGGGGGATCTCATACGAGCAGTACTTC.

In its sample, this clonotype was seen once. The chain recombines TRBV28 with TRBJ1-5, with no clear D. CDR1 MDHEN and CDR2 SYDVKM come from the germline V gene. This CDR3 is built from 13 residues. V lost 8 bases, J lost 3 bases, and 11 bases lay in between. The CDR3 reads CASQLWNNQPQHF. CDR3 sequence (DNA): TGTGCCAGCCAGCTTTGGAACAATCAGCCCCAGCATTTT.

The sample holds a few counts of this clonotype. The chain has TRBV7-9 and TRBJ2-5; weak D call: TRBD1 (6 bases). The V end lost 4 bases, the J end lost 3 bases, and 15 bases lay between the germline ends. Germline CDR1 SEHNR, CDR2 FQNEAQ (reference sequence). The CDR3 runs to 15 residues. In DNA, the CDR3 is TGTGCCAGCAGCTGGGGGCCTTACCGCAAAGAGACCCAGTACTTC. This sequence encodes CASSWGPYRKETQYF. The full variable domain, its missing parts supplied by reference TRBV7-9 and TRBJ2-5, is DTGVSQNPRHKITKRGQNVTFRCDPISEHNRLYWYRQTLGQGPEFLTYFQNEAQLEKSRLLSDRFSAERPKGSFSTLEIQRTEQGDSAMYLCASSWGPYRKETQYFGPGTRLLVL.

This chain links TRBV24-1 with TRBJ2-7; TRBD1 might be the D (6 bases). Trimming removed 3 bases at V and 4 bases at J, with 9 bases between. Germline CDR1 and CDR2: KGHDR and SFDVKD. The CDR3 length is 13 residues. This CDR3 is CATSDNREYEQYF. In DNA form, the CDR3 reads TGTGCCACCAGTGATAACAGGGAGTACGAGCAGTACTTC.

In regard to this clonotype: A read error is possible here, since a much larger clone lies one base away. The CDR3 DNA is TGTGCCGGCAGGACAGGGGGCGGTGAGACCCAGTACTTC. This gives the protein CAGRTGGGETQYF. The rearrangement uses TRBV6-1 and TRBJ2-5, with 11 positions matching TRBD1. The CDR3 length is 13 residues. Germline V lookup: CDR1 MNHNS, CDR2 SASEGT.

V and J are TRBV25-1 and TRBJ1-1, with 7 bases fitting TRBD1. CDR3 length: 13 amino acids. With 3 bases clipped from V and 5 bases from J, the junction kept 3 bases outside the gene matches. Germline V CDR1 and CDR2: MGHDK, SYGVNS. CDR3 DNA sequence: TGTGCCAGCAGTGACACAGGGGAAACTGAAGCTTTCTTT. It yields the protein CASSDTGETEAFF.

With respect to this clonotype: One junction end does not reproduce the germline sequence, and a read error may be involved. V is TRBV3-1 and J is TRBJ1-2; D is perhaps TRBD1 (5 bases). Germline V gives CDR1 LGHDT, CDR2 YNNKEL (reference sequence). The CDR3 is 15 residues long. The CDR3 reads CASGQGPGVNYGYTF. CDR3 in DNA: TGTGCCAGCGGCCAAGGTCCGGGGGTAAACTATGGCTACACCTTC.

The CDR3 region has the DNA TGTGCCAGCAGCTTAGTAGCCGGGACAGACGTAAGAGCCAAAAACATTCAGTACTTC. Translated: CASSLVAGTDVRAKNIQYF. This chain joins TRBV7-2 and TRBJ2-4; TRBD1 aligns across 7 bases. The germline gives CDR1 SGHTA, CDR2 FQGNSA. V lost 1 base to trimming and J lost 0 bases; unmatched junction nucleotides: 12. This CDR3 is built from 19 residues.

Regarding this clonotype: A junction end diverges from the germline sequence, so it may reflect a read error. The V call is TRBV4-3, the J call TRBJ2-6, with 7 bases matching TRBD1. This CDR3 spans 15 amino acids. Germline CDR1 reads LGHNA; CDR2 reads YSLEER. The CDR3 spells CASSQGDRDANVPTF. DNA of the CDR3: TGCGCCAGCAGCCAGGGAGACAGGGACGCCAACGTCCCGACTTTC.

The chain combines TRBV7-2 with TRBJ2-4, with D maybe TRBD2 (5 bases). The J call may be wrong; the DNA end is better matched by TRBJ2-7. Germline CDR1 and CDR2: SGHTA and FQGNSA. CDR3 length: 17 residues. CDR3 in DNA: TGTGCCAGCAGCTTGCCACTCGAACCGCCGGGGATCTACGAGCAGTACTTC. Translation gives CASSLPLEPPGIYEQYF.

This clonotype was observed once. The gene calls are TRBV3-1 and TRBJ2-5, with D possibly matching TRBD1 (5 bases). Germline V gene lookup returns CDR1 LGHDT and CDR2 YNNKEL (reference sequence). V shed 4 bases and J shed 2 bases, with 14 bases lying between them. The CDR3 spans 15 residues. CDR3 in DNA: TGTGCCAGCAGCCCAAATGAAGGGGTACAAGAGACCCAGTACTTC. It is translated as CASSPNEGVQETQYF.

The chain has TRBV6-6 and TRBJ2-7; weak D call: TRBD2 (7 bases). The CDR3 spans 16 residues. Germline V CDR1 and CDR2: MNHNY, SVGAGI (reference sequence). Trimming shortened V by 0 bases and J by 3 bases, and 15 bases separated the two germline ends. CDR3 residues: CASSYSFGGAIYEQYF. The CDR3 DNA is TGTGCCAGCAGTTACTCGTTTGGGGGGGCCATCTACGAGCAGTACTTC.

The chain joins TRBV7-2 to TRBJ2-7; the match to TRBD1 covers 7 bases. The CDR3 contains 15 residues. Germline CDR1 reads SGHTA; CDR2 reads FQGNSA. After removal of 5 bases from V and 0 bases from J, the junction contained 7 bases not matched to a gene. CDR3 sequence: CASSQTGVSSYEQYF. Here the CDR3 DNA reads TGTGCCAGCAGCCAAACAGGGGTTAGCTCCTACGAGCAGTACTTC.

The table lists this clonotype with a count of one. The rearrangement joins TRBV28 to TRBJ2-3; 8 bases map to TRBD2. This CDR3 region has 16 residues. CDR1 and CDR2 (germline): MDHEN, SYDVKM. V shed 1 base and J 3 bases; nucleotides not matched to a gene: 6. This CDR3 is CASSLSGGGSTDTQYF. CDR3 nucleotides: TGTGCCAGCAGTTTATCGGGCGGGGGGAGTACAGATACGCAGTATTTT.

This sequence joins TRBV19 and TRBJ1-2; D gene uncertain. CDR3 length equals 12 residues. The V and J ends lost 2 bases and 6 bases respectively, with 7 bases between them. Germline V lookup: CDR1 LNHDA, CDR2 SQIVND (reference sequence). CDR3 DNA: TGTGCCAGTAGTATACCTGGGAATGGCTACACCTTC. Translated: CASSIPGNGYTF.

The rearrangement joins TRBV4-1 to TRBJ2-7; D is uncertain. The ends were cut back, 4 bases at V and 2 bases at J, with 9 bases in the middle. The V gene's germline CDR1 is MGHRA and CDR2 YSYEKL. The CDR3 is 13 amino acids. The CDR3 DNA reads TGCGCCAGCAGCCCTAGGGTCCCCTACGAGCAGTACTTC. It encodes CASSPRVPYEQYF.

This clonotype was detected only a few times. The chain combines TRBV6-5 with TRBJ2-5; 8 bases map to TRBD2. The V gene's germline CDR1 is MNHEY and CDR2 SVGAGI. The CDR3 extends over 15 amino acids. The V gene end was trimmed by 8 bases and the J gene end by 5 bases; junction bases not matched to a gene: 13. Here the CDR3 reads CASGVTGGAGETQYF. The CDR3 bases are TGTGCCAGCGGGGTCACCGGGGGGGCCGGGGAGACCCAGTACTTC.